Each of the 9 T cell receptor beta chains below was sequenced from the same sample in a study of regulatory and conventional T cells in RAG deficiency (dated by TCRdb to 2016 to 2017). Before genomic DNA extraction, regulatory T cells were isolated from blood as CD4+CD25-high CD127-low cells. Receptors were amplified or captured by the immunoSEQ multiplex PCR assay. Imported from immuneACCESS, the table was reduced by TCRdb to in-frame sequences with V and J called. These copies leave out some clones; in studies compared against another copy, an unresolved V gene accounts for under half, and the cause of the remainder is not known. The sample data list 10,000 to 15,000 clones, and approximately 93% of these were observed just once. The ten largest clones capture roughly 1.4% of the sample. The sample also formed part of further work on regulatory T cells. Taken from the second paper: For the multiplex PCR, 52 forward TRBV primers and 13 reverse TRBJ primers were used, and amplification bias was corrected with both assay-based and computational methods.

Source material: CD127- CD25+ CD4+ Tregs sorted from blood. The source is a human donor in good health.

V usage is TRBV5-1 and J usage is TRBJ1-1; 7 positions match TRBD1. The CDR3 length is 13 residues. The germline V gene has CDR1 SGHRS and CDR2 YFSETQ. Trimming cost V 2 bases and J 6 bases; bases outside gene matches: 4. The CDR3 spells CASSLNRGSEAFF. The CDR3 bases are TGCGCCAGCAGCTTAAACAGGGGATCTGAAGCTTTCTTT.

The chain links TRBV11-2 to TRBJ2-2, with 8 bases identical to TRBD1. This CDR3 region has 16 residues. Trimming cost V 2 bases and J 1 base; bases outside gene matches: 3. Germline V gives CDR1 SGHAT, CDR2 FQNNGV. This chain's CDR3 is CASSLIGTGNTGELFF. CDR3 in DNA: TGTGCCAGCAGCTTAATCGGGACAGGGAACACCGGGGAGCTGTTTTTT.

The chain links TRBV29-1 to TRBJ2-7, with 8 positions matching TRBD2. Losses at the gene ends were 7 bases for V and 7 bases for J; bases not matched to a gene: 9. This CDR3 comprises 12 residues. Germline V gene data show CDR1 as SQVTM and CDR2 as ANQGSEA. The CDR3 loop reads CSGTGGAGEQYF. The CDR3, as DNA: TGCAGCGGCACCGGGGGGGCTGGAGAGCAGTACTTC.

The CDR3 region has the DNA TGTGCCAGTAGTTCCGGGACAGGGCCTTCTGGGGCCAACGTCCTGACTTTC. Translated, it gives CASSSGTGPSGANVLTF. The genes are TRBV19 and TRBJ2-6, with 9 positions matching TRBD1. The germline CDR1 and CDR2 sequences are LNHDA and SQIVND (reference sequence). After removal of 5 bases from V and 1 base from J, the junction contained 6 bases not matched to a gene. This CDR3 contains 17 residues. The full variable domain, its missing parts supplied by reference TRBV19 and TRBJ2-6, is DGGITQSPKYLFRKEGQNVTLSCEQNLNHDAMYWYRQDPGQGLRLIYYSQIVNDFQKGDIAEGYSVSREKKESFPLTVTSAQKNPTAFYLCASSSGTGPSGANVLTFGAGSRLTVL.

The rearrangement links TRBV6-1 to TRBJ1-1, with 7 bases matching TRBD1. Trimming at V came to 1 base and at J to 1 base, leaving 6 bases not matched to a gene. The CDR3 contains 16 residues. In germline, CDR1 is MNHNS, CDR2 SASEGT. The CDR3 coding sequence is TGTGCCAGCAGTGAAGAAGGGGGCACGAGGAACACTGAAGCTTTCTTT. It translates to CASSEEGGTRNTEAFF.

The rearrangement links TRBV19 to TRBJ2-7; 12 bases are a match to TRBD1. The V and J ends lost 3 bases and 2 bases, in that order; junction bases with no gene match: 5. Germline CDR1 LNHDA, CDR2 SQIVND (reference sequence). This CDR3 contains 16 residues. The CDR3 sequence: CASSMGRDRGPYEQYF. The DNA for the CDR3 is TGTGCCAGTAGTATGGGGAGGGACAGGGGGCCCTACGAGCAGTACTTC.

This clone came up a few times. The rearrangement uses TRBV5-5 and TRBJ1-3, with no clear D. This CDR3 has 17 amino acids. V was cut by 4 bases and J by 0 bases, with 17 bases left in between. Germline loops: CDR1 SGHKS, CDR2 YYEKEE (reference sequence). The CDR3 DNA is TGTGCCAGCAGCACGTTTCCTCAGGCACGCTCTGGAAACACCATATATTTT. It codes for CASSTFPQARSGNTIYF.

This clone was found a few times. V and J are TRBV5-1 and TRBJ2-3; 7 nucleotides agree with TRBD2. CDR1 is SGHRS, CDR2 YFSETQ, per germline. V dropped 1 base and J dropped 1; count of bases not matched to a gene: 0. The CDR3 has 14 amino acids. For the CDR3, the DNA is TGCGCCAGCAGCTTGACTAGCGGCACAGATACGCAGTATTTT. The encoded protein is CASSLTSGTDTQYF.

The V gene is TRBV6-5, the J gene TRBJ1-6; no reliable D call. The CDR3 is made up of 13 amino acids. Germline CDR1 is MNHEY and CDR2 is SVGAGI. V was shortened by 9 bases and J by 5 bases, with 11 bases between the two germline ends. In DNA form, the CDR3 reads TGTGCCAGTATGGACTGGGATAATTCACCCCTCCACTTT. Amino acids: CASMDWDNSPLHF.